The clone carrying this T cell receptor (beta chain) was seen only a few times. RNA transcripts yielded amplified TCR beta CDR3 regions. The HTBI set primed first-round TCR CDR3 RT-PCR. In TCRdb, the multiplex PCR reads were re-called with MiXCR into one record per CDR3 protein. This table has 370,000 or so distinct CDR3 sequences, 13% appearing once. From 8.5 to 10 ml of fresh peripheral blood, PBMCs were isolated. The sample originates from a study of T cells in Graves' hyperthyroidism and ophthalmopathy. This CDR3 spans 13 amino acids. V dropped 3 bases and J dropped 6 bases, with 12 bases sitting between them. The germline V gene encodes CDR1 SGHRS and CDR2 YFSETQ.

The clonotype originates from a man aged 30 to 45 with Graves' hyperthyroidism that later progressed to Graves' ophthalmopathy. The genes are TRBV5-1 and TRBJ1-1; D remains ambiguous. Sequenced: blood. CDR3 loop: CASSSTRGSEAFF. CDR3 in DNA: TGCGCCAGCAGCTCTACGCGAGGCTCTGAAGCTTTCTTT.